This T cell receptor (beta chain) was observed in a study of cytomegalovirus exposure and HLA in healthy donors. Concerning this clone itself: Its antigen is not identified.

Amplification used 60 Vbeta primers and 13 Jbeta primers. Here immunoSEQ multiplex PCR was the method, and the copy in TCRdb shows in-frame clones only, minus some. The sample contains 95,000 to 100,000 clones, more than 70% of which appear only once. General observations from the study: Cytomegalovirus-associated TCR beta chains were listed, numbering 164.

The ends were cut back, 5 bases at V and 5 bases at J, with 6 bases in the middle. The CDR3 contains 11 residues. The germline V gene has CDR1 MGHDK and CDR2 SYGVNS. J is TRBJ1-2 and V is TRBV25-1; the D is unclear. This clonotype originated in a man aged 30 to 45 in good health and CMV-seronegative. The specimen sequenced was PBMCs. CDR3 residues: CASSIGYGYTF. In DNA, the CDR3 is TGTGCCAGCAGTATCGGGTATGGCTACACCTTC.